One and the same sample provided the 17 T cell receptor beta chains below, sequenced in a study of neurological immune-mediated disorders. TCRdb used MiXCR to reprocess the 5' RACE reads, holding one entry per CDR3 protein. Altogether 70,000 to 90,000 distinct CDR3 sequences are present, about 5.5% being singletons, with the ten largest covering roughly 2.2%. The sample comprised PBMCs. All receptors come from a woman aged 25 to 39 with multiple sclerosis.

About this clonotype itself: This may arise from a read error, as a much more abundant clone is one base away. The chain joins TRBV4-1 to TRBJ1-1; possibly TRBD1 for D (6 bases). Germline loops: CDR1 MGHRA, CDR2 YSYEKL. Trimming stripped 5 bases from V and 1 base from J, with 8 bases between. The CDR3 consists of 13 residues. The CDR3 loop reads CASSWTENTEAFF. The CDR3 coding sequence is TGCGCCAGCAGCTGGACAGAGAACACTGAAGCTTTCTTT.

This chain links TRBV9 with TRBJ2-2; TRBD2 aligns across 8 bases. The junction had 1 base not matched to a gene; V was cut back by 0 bases and J by 0 bases. In germline, CDR1 is SGDLS, CDR2 YYNGEE. The CDR3 is 16 amino acids. CDR3 region: CASSVAGGANTGELFF. Here the CDR3 DNA reads TGTGCCAGCAGCGTAGCGGGGGGGGCGAACACCGGGGAGCTGTTTTTT.

This clonotype has just a few counts. The gene calls are TRBV20-1 and TRBJ2-5; 9 bases align to TRBD2. V trimming: 4 bases; J trimming: 4 bases; junction bases outside the gene matches: 4. In germline, CDR1 is DFQATT, CDR2 SNEGSKA (reference sequence). The CDR3 is made up of 13 amino acids. The CDR3 is CSAIQGLAETQYF. The DNA of the CDR3 is TGCAGTGCTATTCAGGGACTAGCAGAGACCCAGTACTTC.

Points on this clonotype: The missing conserved phenylalanine or tryptophan at the end of this CDR3 makes a read error likely. The chain couples TRBV12-3 or TRBV12-4 to TRBJ2-5; TRBD2 aligns across 7 bases. The CDR3 has 17 residues. Germline trimming cut 5 bases from V and 1 base from J; bases unmatched to any gene: 13. The chain's CDR3 is CASSPGWGASGQETQYN. CDR3 nucleotides: TGTGCCAGCAGTCCGGGGTGGGGAGCTAGCGGCCAAGAGACCCAGTACAAC.

This clonotype was picked up many times. The chain recombines TRBV20-1 with TRBJ2-7; 7 positions agree with TRBD2. The trim removed 8 bases at V and 5 bases at J, leaving 18 bases unmatched. The CDR3 runs 15 residues. From germline, CDR1 is DFQATT and CDR2 SNEGSKA (reference sequence). CDR3 sequence (DNA): TGCAGTCCGGCCGGGGGGTCCTTGAAGGGCCACGAGCAGTACGTC. Translating it yields CSPAGGSLKGHEQYV.

This clonotype was seen repeatedly, ten times or more. J is TRBJ2-1 and V is TRBV5-5; TRBD2 agrees at 11 bases. This CDR3 has 15 residues. V shed 0 bases, J shed 7 bases, and the junction held 3 bases outside the gene matches. CDR1 SGHKS and CDR2 YYEKEE come from the germline V gene (reference sequence). The CDR3 DNA follows: TGTGCCAGCAGCTTGGGACTAGCGGGATGGAATGAGCAGTTCTTC. Amino acids: CASSLGLAGWNEQFF.

There are many counts of this clonotype. The chain carries TRBV10-2 and TRBJ2-1; tentatively, D is TRBD1 or TRBD2 (7 bases each). CDR1 WSHSY and CDR2 SAAADI come from the germline V gene. CDR3 length: 15 residues. V was cut by 10 bases and J by 5 bases, with 21 bases left in between. The CDR3 here is CATSGEGASDNEQFF. The CDR3, as DNA: TGCGCCACCTCAGGGGAGGGGGCATCGGACAATGAGCAGTTCTTC.

This clonotype has at least ten counts. V and J are TRBV12-3 or TRBV12-4 and TRBJ2-1; 9 nucleotides match TRBD1. CDR3 length: 16 amino acids. V was pared by 6 bases and J by 7 bases, with 13 bases of the junction left unmatched. This CDR3 reads CASSLTGGALFNEQFF. Here the CDR3 DNA reads TGTGCCAGCAGCCTTACAGGGGGCGCGCTCTTTAATGAGCAGTTCTTC.

This clonotype has just a few counts. V usage is TRBV5-1 and J usage is TRBJ1-1, with 8 positions matching TRBD1. Germline lookup yields CDR1 SGHRS and CDR2 YFSETQ. The CDR3 is 14 residues long. With 4 bases clipped from V and 5 bases from J, the junction kept 7 bases outside the gene matches. The CDR3 here is CASSPRTGRTEAFF. The CDR3 DNA sequence: TGCGCCAGCAGCCCCAGGACAGGGCGGACTGAAGCTTTCTTT.

The table lists this clonotype with many counts. Here the CDR3 reads CSASWTGNLENQPQHF. The CDR3 DNA follows: TGCAGTGCTAGCTGGACAGGGAATTTAGAGAATCAGCCCCAGCATTTT. V and J are TRBV20-1 and TRBJ1-5; the match to TRBD1 covers 8 bases. J lost 4 bases, V lost 3 bases, and 11 bases had no gene match. The CDR3 is made up of 16 amino acids. Germline V gene data show CDR1 as DFQATT and CDR2 as SNEGSKA (reference sequence).

There are many counts of this clonotype. V gene TRBV30 combines with J gene TRBJ1-6; perhaps TRBD1 as D (6 bases). CDR1 is GTSNPN and CDR2 is SVGIG in the germline V gene (reference sequence). With 5 bases removed from V and 9 bases from J, the gap between germline ends came to 14 bases. The CDR3 is 13 residues long. The DNA of the CDR3 is TGTGCCTGGGGTACAGGGTTGAGTTCACCCCTCCACTTT. Residues: CAWGTGLSSPLHF.

This chain joins TRBV18 and TRBJ1-1; D is uncertain. Trimming took 3 bases from V and 5 from J, leaving 16 bases between them. The CDR3 sequence is 15 residues long. Germline V CDR1 and CDR2: KGHSH, LQKENI. CDR3: CASSPFGPLETEAFF. The DNA of the CDR3 is TGTGCCAGCTCACCGTTCGGTCCCCTGGAGACTGAAGCTTTCTTT.

The V gene is TRBV19, the J gene TRBJ1-5, with a tentative D call TRBD1 (5 bases). Germline V gene lookup returns CDR1 LNHDA and CDR2 SQIVND (reference sequence). This CDR3 spans 12 amino acids. V dropped 7 bases and J dropped 7 bases, with 11 bases sitting between them. The CDR3 region has the DNA TGTGCCAGTACCATGGGGGGACAGCCCCAGCATTTT. Residues: CASTMGGQPQHF. The full variable domain, with the rest looked up from reference TRBV19 and TRBJ1-5, is DGGITQSPKYLFRKEGQNVTLSCEQNLNHDAMYWYRQDPGQGLRLIYYSQIVNDFQKGDIAEGYSVSREKKESFPLTVTSAQKNPTAFYLCASTMGGQPQHFGDGTRLSIL.

In this sample, this clonotype turned up many times. CDR3 DNA sequence: TGCGCCAGCATGGAGACCCCGTCCAATGAGCAGTTCTTC. As protein: CASMETPSNEQFF. This sequence joins TRBV5-1 and TRBJ2-1; no clear D gene. CDR1 SGHRS and CDR2 YFSETQ come from the germline V gene. CDR3 size: 13 residues. Trimming took off 6 bases at V and 6 bases at J, with 13 bases between the two ends. Using reference TRBV5-1 and TRBJ2-1 for the parts outside the CDR3, the full variable domain is KAGVTQTPRYLIKTRGQQVTLSCSPISGHRSVSWYQQTPGQGLQFLFEYFSETQRNKGNFPGRFSGRQFSNSRSEMNVSTLELGDSALYLCASMETPSNEQFFGPGTRLTVL.

This clonotype has ten or more counts. This chain joins TRBV25-1 and TRBJ2-3, with D perhaps TRBD1 or TRBD2 (5 bases each). Germline CDR1 is MGHDK and CDR2 is SYGVNS. The CDR3 spans 15 residues. Deletions cut 2 bases from V and 5 bases from J, with 14 bases between. The CDR3 coding sequence is TGTGCCAGCAGTGAACCGGGACCTCTCGGAGATACGCAGTATTTT. Translating it yields CASSEPGPLGDTQYF. Based on the CDR3 plus reference TRBV25-1 and TRBJ2-3, the full variable domain is EADIYQTPRYLVIGTGKKITLECSQTMGHDKMYWYQQDPGMELHLIHYSYGVNSTEKGDLSSESTVSRIRTEHFPLTLESARPSHTSQYLCASSEPGPLGDTQYFGPGTRLTVL.

This clonotype was observed many times. This chain uses TRBV20-1 with TRBJ2-7; D gene ambiguous. In germline, CDR1 is DFQATT, CDR2 SNEGSKA (reference sequence). This CDR3 is 13 amino acids long. The ends were cut back, 1 base at V and 3 bases at J, with 10 bases in the middle. CDR3 DNA: TGCAGTGCTAGAGGGTCGGGCAGCTACGAGCAGTACTTC. Translation: CSARGSGSYEQYF.

This clonotype has ten or more counts. The chain combines TRBV7-9 with TRBJ2-5; D possibly corresponds to TRBD1 (5 bases). V lost 9 bases to trimming and J lost 4 bases, with 12 bases between them. The CDR3 loop spans 12 amino acids. Germline V gene sequence: CDR1 SEHNR, CDR2 FQNEAQ (reference sequence). This chain's CDR3 is CASPPRGETQYF. In DNA, the CDR3 is TGTGCCAGTCCACCAAGGGGAGAGACCCAGTACTTC.